This T cell receptor beta chain originates from a study of T cell responses to AZD1222 COVID-19 vaccine. Study-level findings and limits: Just a handful of AZD1222 recipients tested seropositive at baseline. Two AZD1222 administrations were followed by greater Spike-specific TCR breadth and depth.

This CDR3 is built from 15 residues. Trimming took 2 bases from V and 2 from J, leaving 11 bases between them. The germline V gene has CDR1 MDHEN and CDR2 SYDVKM. As concerns this clone: No antigen is known for it.

Sequenced by immunoSEQ multiplex PCR; TCRdb stores in-frame clones only, minus some. The sample shows about 100,000 clones, about 83% of them seen only once. The material was peripheral blood, obtained on day 0 of AZD1222 vaccination. This rearrangement joins TRBV28 to TRBJ2-3; D unresolved. The receptor was derived from an adult in good health. This chain's CDR3 is CASSLPGTTTDTQYF. In DNA, the CDR3 is TGTGCCAGCAGTTTACCCGGAACCACCACAGATACGCAGTATTTT. Full variable domain (rest looked up from reference TRBV28 and TRBJ2-3): DVKVTQSSRYLVKRTGEKVFLECVQDMDHENMFWYRQDPGLGLRLIYFSYDVKMKEKGDIPEGYSVSREKKERFSLILESASTNQTSMYLCASSLPGTTTDTQYFGPGTRLTVL.